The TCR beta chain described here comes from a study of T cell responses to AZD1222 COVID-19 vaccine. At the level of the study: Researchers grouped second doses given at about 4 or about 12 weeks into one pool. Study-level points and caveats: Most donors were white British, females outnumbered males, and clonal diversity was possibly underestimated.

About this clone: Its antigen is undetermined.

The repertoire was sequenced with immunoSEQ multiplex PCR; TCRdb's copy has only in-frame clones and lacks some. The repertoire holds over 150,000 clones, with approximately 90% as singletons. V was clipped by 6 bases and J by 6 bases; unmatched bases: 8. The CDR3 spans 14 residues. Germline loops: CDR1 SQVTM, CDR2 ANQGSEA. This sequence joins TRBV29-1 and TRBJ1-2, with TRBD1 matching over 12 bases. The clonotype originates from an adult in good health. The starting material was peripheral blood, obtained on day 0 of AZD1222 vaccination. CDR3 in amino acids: CSVARDRGRDGYTF. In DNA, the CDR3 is TGCAGCGTCGCCCGGGACAGGGGGCGGGATGGCTACACCTTC.